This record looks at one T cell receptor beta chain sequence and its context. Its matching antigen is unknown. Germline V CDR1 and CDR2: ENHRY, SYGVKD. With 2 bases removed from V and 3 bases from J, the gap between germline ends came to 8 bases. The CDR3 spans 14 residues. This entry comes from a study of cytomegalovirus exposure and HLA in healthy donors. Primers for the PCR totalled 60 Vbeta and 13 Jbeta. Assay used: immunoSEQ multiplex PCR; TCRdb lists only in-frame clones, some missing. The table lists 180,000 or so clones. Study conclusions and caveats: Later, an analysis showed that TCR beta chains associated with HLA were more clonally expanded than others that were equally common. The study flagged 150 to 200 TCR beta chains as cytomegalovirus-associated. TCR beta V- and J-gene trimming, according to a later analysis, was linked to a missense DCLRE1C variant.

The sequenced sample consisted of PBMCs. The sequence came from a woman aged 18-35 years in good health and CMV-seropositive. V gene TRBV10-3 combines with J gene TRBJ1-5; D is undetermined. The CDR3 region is CAISEDIYNQPQHF. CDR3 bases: TGTGCCATCAGTGAGGACATCTACAATCAGCCCCAGCATTTT.